The TCR beta chain described here comes from a study of T-cell reconstitution after alpha-beta-depleted transplantation in children. Whole-study findings and limits: The authors attributed T-cell counts and diversity one year after transplant mostly to newly produced T cells. There were reportedly several hundred expanded graft clones from which alpha-beta T cells came about two months after transplant.

In its sample, this clonotype was seen a few times. The antigen remains unidentified. A library of TCRbeta sequences, prepared with unique molecular identifiers, was generated. TCRdb used MiXCR to reprocess the PCR reads, holding one entry per CDR3 protein. The repertoire includes about a million distinct CDR3 sequences, about 29% of them detected once, and roughly 28% sits in the top ten. There are 14 residues in the CDR3. Germline V CDR1 and CDR2: SGHRS, YFSETQ. Trimming shortened V by 2 bases and J by 1 base, and 9 bases separated the two germline ends. The specimen comprised PBMCs, mostly from graft donor cells, sampled 360 days after TCRalphabeta/CD19-depleted stem cell transplant. V gene TRBV5-1 combines with J gene TRBJ2-5, with D unresolved. The source is a boy under two years old who had a stem cell transplant for SCID, so the T cells may come from the graft donor. The CDR3 loop is CASSFLGFQETQYF. CDR3 coding DNA: TGCGCCAGCAGCTTTTTGGGGTTCCAAGAGACCCAGTACTTC.